The rows below give T cell receptor beta chains drawn from one sample of a study of T cell responses to AZD1222 COVID-19 vaccine. Data came from immunoSEQ multiplex PCR; TCRdb stores just in-frame clones and leaves some out. The sample has fewer than 150,000 clones, roughly 93% seen once. The specimen comprised peripheral blood, sampled on day 0 of AZD1222 vaccination. Source of these receptors: an adult in good health. Both conserved end residues are part of each CDR3. Each record gives: V gene, clone size, J gene, D gene, CDR3 DNA, CDR3 protein. D genes are given only for firm matches. Expanded clones are given a class, and other clones once, few, many or no size at all.

>TRBV3-1/TRBV3-2|.|TRBJ2-6|.
TGTGCCAGCAGCCATCTTACAGGTACCTCTGGGGCCAACGTCCTGACTTTC
CASSHLTGTSGANVLTF
>TRBV6-1|.|TRBJ1-3|TRBD1
TGTGCCAGCAGTGTACGACGGGACAGCACGTCTGGAAACACCATATATTTT
CASSVRRDSTSGNTIYF
>TRBV9|.|TRBJ2-3|.
TGTGCCAGCAGCGTAGATCCCACCACAGATACGCAGTATTTT
CASSVDPTTDTQYF
>TRBV18|once|TRBJ2-2|.
TGTGCCAGCTCACCACAGGCCGGGGAGCTGTTTTTT
CASSPQAGELFF
>TRBV9|.|TRBJ2-1|TRBD2
TGTGCCAGCAGCGTACTTCTAGCGGGGTTCTACAATGAGCAGTTCTTC
CASSVLLAGFYNEQFF
>TRBV18|.|TRBJ2-4|TRBD1
TGTGCCAGCTCACCACGGGACAGCAAAAACATTCAGTACTTC
CASSPRDSKNIQYF
>TRBV10-3|.|TRBJ2-7|.
TGTGCCATCAGTGGGACTGCCCACGAGCAGTACTTC
CAISGTAHEQYF
>TRBV10-3|.|TRBJ1-4|.
TGTGCCATCAGCCAACAGGGTAGGGGTAATGAAAAACTGTTTTTT
CAISQQGRGNEKLFF
>TRBV5-1|.|TRBJ1-6|.
TGCGCCAGCAGCCTCCGGGACGCTTCCTATAATTCACCCCTCCACTTT
CASSLRDASYNSPLHF
>TRBV18|once|TRBJ1-1|TRBD1
TGTGCCAGCTCACCACCCGGACAGGAGAACACTGAAGCTTTCTTT
CASSPPGQENTEAFF
>TRBV19|.|TRBJ1-5|.
TGTGCCAGTAGTATTTGGGGACTTCGTATCCGCAGCAATCAGCCCCAGCATTTT
CASSIWGLRIRSNQPQHF
>TRBV2|.|TRBJ2-7|.
TGTGCCAGCAGTCCAGGAAGCCCGGCGTCCTACGAGCAGTACTTC
CASSPGSPASYEQYF
>TRBV5-1|.|TRBJ1-1|TRBD1
TGCGCCAGCAGCTCGACAGGGGGGAACACTGAAGCTTTCTTT
CASSSTGGNTEAFF
>TRBV6-5|.|TRBJ1-3|TRBD1
TGTGCCAGCAGTTACACCGACAGGGTTGAAAACACCATATATTTT
CASSYTDRVENTIYF
>TRBV11-2|.|TRBJ2-7|.
TGTGCCAGCAGCCCCTTTGGCTACGAGCAGTACTTC
CASSPFGYEQYF
>TRBV19|.|TRBJ1-2|TRBD1
TGTGCCAGTAGTCGACAGGGAGATGGCTACACCTTC
CASSRQGDGYTF
>TRBV11-2|.|TRBJ1-6|.
TGTGCCAGCAGCCCGTCACTAGCGGGGAATTCACCCCTCCACTTT
CASSPSLAGNSPLHF
>TRBV7-9|few|TRBJ2-2|TRBD2
TGTGCCAGCAGCTCCGGAAGGACTAGCGGGAACACCGGGGAGCTGTTTTTT
CASSSGRTSGNTGELFF
>TRBV7-2|.|TRBJ1-4|.
TGTGCCAGCAGCCCCAGGGGACGAAATGAAAAACTGTTTTTT
CASSPRGRNEKLFF
>TRBV7-9|.|TRBJ2-7|.
TGTGCCAGCAGCCAACCCGGGGGGCAGTCTTACGAGCAGTACTTC
CASSQPGGQSYEQYF
>TRBV7-6|.|TRBJ2-1|TRBD2
TGTGCCAGCAGTGACGGACTAGCTCTGTTCTTC
CASSDGLALFF
>TRBV18|.|TRBJ1-3|.
TGTGCCAGCTCACCTCTGCTCGCAGGCTCTGGAAACACCATATATTTT
CASSPLLAGSGNTIYF
>TRBV18|.|TRBJ1-5|.
TGTGCCAGCTCACCACCGGGGGGCAGGAATCAGCCCCAGCATTTT
CASSPPGGRNQPQHF
>TRBV6-4|.|TRBJ2-3|TRBD2
TGTGCCAGCAGTGACTCCGCTAGCGGGGAGGTAGATACGCAGTATTTT
CASSDSASGEVDTQYF
>TRBV3-1/TRBV3-2|.|TRBJ1-4|TRBD1
TGTGCCAGCAGCGCACGGGACAGAAATGAAAAACTGTTTTTT
CASSARDRNEKLFF
>TRBV5-1|.|TRBJ2-2|.
TGCGCCAGCAGCTTGGACAAGAGAGCCGGGGAGCTGTTTTTT
CASSLDKRAGELFF
>TRBV7-9|.|TRBJ1-3|.
TGTGCCAGCAGCTTAGAGGGGGGGCAGCCTGGAAACACCATATATTTT
CASSLEGGQPGNTIYF
>TRBV11-2|.|TRBJ1-2|TRBD1
TGTGCCAGCAGCTTAGAGGACAGGGCGAGCACCTTC
CASSLEDRASTF
>TRBV30|.|TRBJ1-2|TRBD1
TGTGCCTGGAGTGTTTGGGACAGGCCTTATGGCTACACCTTC
CAWSVWDRPYGYTF
>TRBV7-3|.|TRBJ1-2|.
TGTGCCAGCAGCCCGGGACGGATCCGTGAAGATGGCTACACCTTC
CASSPGRIREDGYTF
>TRBV7-7|.|TRBJ2-5|.
TGTGCTAGCAGCTTAACATCCGGCCAAGAGACCCAGTACTTC
CASSLTSGQETQYF
>TRBV4-1|.|TRBJ1-1|.
TGCGCCAGCAGCCAAGAGCCACGTATGAACACTGAAGCTTTCTTT
CASSQEPRMNTEAFF
>TRBV5-5|.|TRBJ2-7|.
TGTGCCAGCAGCTTGGAGGGCAAGACCTACGAGCAGTACTTC
CASSLEGKTYEQYF
>TRBV7-3|.|TRBJ1-6|TRBD1
TGTGCCAGCAGCTTAACGGGCAGGGGGTCCTATAATTCACCCCTCCACTTT
CASSLTGRGSYNSPLHF
>TRBV3-1/TRBV3-2|.|TRBJ1-5|.
TGTGCCAGCAGCCAAGGAGGGCTGTCGTTCTATAGCAATCAGCCCCAGCATTTT
CASSQGGLSFYSNQPQHF
>TRBV6-5|.|TRBJ1-1|.
TGTGCCAGCAGTTACTCGAACAGGGTGACTGAAGCTTTCTTT
CASSYSNRVTEAFF
>TRBV30|.|TRBJ1-6|.
TGTGCCTGGAGTTCAGGGGCCCATTCACCCCTCCACTTT
CAWSSGAHSPLHF
>TRBV5-1|.|TRBJ2-3|.
TGCGCCGGCCGGACCATCCCCACAGATACGCAGTATTTT
CAGRTIPTDTQYF
>TRBV9|.|TRBJ2-1|.
TGTGCCAGCAGCGTATCTGGGAGCTCCTACAATGAGCAGTTCTTC
CASSVSGSSYNEQFF
>TRBV6-5|.|TRBJ1-1|TRBD1
TGTGCCAGCAGCCGACAGGGGGCGAGGACTGAAGCTTTCTTT
CASSRQGARTEAFF
>TRBV9|.|TRBJ1-2|TRBD1
TGTGCCAGCAGCTTCCGGGACAGGGGGAAAATGGTTATGGCTTGGACCTTC
CASSFRDRGKMVMAWTF